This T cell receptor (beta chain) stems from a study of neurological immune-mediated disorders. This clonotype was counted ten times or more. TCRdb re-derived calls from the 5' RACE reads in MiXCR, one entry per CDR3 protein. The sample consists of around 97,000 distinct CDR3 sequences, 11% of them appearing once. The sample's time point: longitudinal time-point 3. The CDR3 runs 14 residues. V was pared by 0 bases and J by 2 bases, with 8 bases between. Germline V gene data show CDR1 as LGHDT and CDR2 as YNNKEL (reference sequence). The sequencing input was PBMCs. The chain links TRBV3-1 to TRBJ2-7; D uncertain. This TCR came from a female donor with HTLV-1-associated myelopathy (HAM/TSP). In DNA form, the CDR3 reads TGTGCCAGCAGCCAAGATACACTGGCCTACGAGCAGTACTTC. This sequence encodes CASSQDTLAYEQYF.